This T cell receptor (beta chain) comes out of a study of blood T cell repertoires in COVID-19. Across the study: Spain, Italy and the United States supplied samples that represented acute and convalescent COVID-19.

This clone appeared once. The protocol was immunoSEQ multiplex PCR, while the TCRdb copy is restricted to in-frame clones and leaves out a portion. The sample includes about 410,000 clones, roughly 85% of them seen just once. Per the germline V gene, CDR1 is SGHNT and CDR2 is YYREEE (reference sequence). Trimming stripped 4 bases from V and 6 bases from J, with 7 bases between. The CDR3 consists of 12 residues. The V and J genes are TRBV5-4 and TRBJ2-2; D remains ambiguous. The source material was peripheral blood. This sequence originates from a woman in her thirties with active or convalescent COVID-19. In DNA, the CDR3 is TGTGCCAGCAGCGACAACCCCGGGGAGCTGTTTTTT. This gives the protein CASSDNPGELFF.